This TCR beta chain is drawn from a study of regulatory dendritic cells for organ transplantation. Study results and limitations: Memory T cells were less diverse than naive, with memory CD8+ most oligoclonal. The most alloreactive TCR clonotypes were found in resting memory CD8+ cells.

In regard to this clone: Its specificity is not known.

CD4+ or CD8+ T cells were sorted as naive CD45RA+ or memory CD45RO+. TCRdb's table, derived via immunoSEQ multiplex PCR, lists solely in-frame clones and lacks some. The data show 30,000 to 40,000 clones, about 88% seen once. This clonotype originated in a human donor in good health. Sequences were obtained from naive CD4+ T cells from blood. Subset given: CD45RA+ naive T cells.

The CDR3 DNA is TGCGCCAGCAGCTTGGTGGGAGCGGGAGGGAATGAGCAGTTCTTC. Its translation is CASSLVGAGGNEQFF. The chain links TRBV5-1 to TRBJ2-1, with 10 positions matching TRBD2. The junction had 4 bases not matched to a gene; V was cut back by 0 bases and J by 7 bases. The CDR3 consists of 15 residues. Germline CDR1 is SGHRS and CDR2 is YFSETQ.